Listed here are 20 T cell receptor beta chains from one sample, sequenced in a study of cytomegalovirus exposure and HLA in healthy donors. PCR used 60 Vbeta primers and 13 Jbeta primers. Sequenced by immunoSEQ multiplex PCR; TCRdb stores in-frame clones only, minus some. The sample records 100,000 to 150,000 clones, more than 75% being singletons. Sequencing was performed on PBMCs. These receptors all come from a man younger than 45 in good health and CMV-seropositive.

The CDR3 spells CASSLFPPEAGSYEQYF. CDR3 coding DNA: TGTGCCAGCAGTTTATTCCCTCCGGAGGCGGGGAGCTACGAGCAGTACTTC. The rearrangement joins TRBV28 to TRBJ2-7; a weak D match, TRBD2 (6 bases). This CDR3 is built from 17 residues. V was shortened by 1 base and J by 3 bases, with 19 bases between the two germline ends. Germline V CDR1 and CDR2: MDHEN, SYDVKM. The whole variable domain, filled in from reference TRBV28 and TRBJ2-7, reads DVKVTQSSRYLVKRTGEKVFLECVQDMDHENMFWYRQDPGLGLRLIYFSYDVKMKEKGDIPEGYSVSREKKERFSLILESASTNQTSMYLCASSLFPPEAGSYEQYFGPGTRLTVT.

The V call is TRBV28, the J call TRBJ2-5, with 8 positions matching TRBD1. The CDR3 loop spans 13 amino acids. CDR1 is MDHEN, CDR2 SYDVKM, per germline. J gave up 5 bases and V 4 bases, and 3 bases lay outside the gene matches. CDR3 sequence: CASSSGGWETQYF. The CDR3 DNA reads as TGTGCCAGCAGTTCAGGGGGCTGGGAGACCCAGTACTTC.

The J gene is TRBJ2-6, the V gene TRBV5-4, with D unclear. Germline V gene lookup returns CDR1 SGHNT and CDR2 YYREEE (reference sequence). The CDR3 runs to 16 residues. V was pared by 4 bases and J by 0 bases, with 11 bases between. The CDR3 spells CASSALPSSGANVLTF. The CDR3 bases are TGTGCCAGCAGCGCCTTACCGAGCTCTGGGGCCAACGTCCTGACTTTC. Complete variable domain (other parts from reference TRBV5-4 and TRBJ2-6): ETGVTQSPTHLIKTRGQQVTLRCSSQSGHNTVSWYQQALGQGPQFIFQYYREEENGRGNFPPRFSGLQFPNYSSELNVNALELDDSALYLCASSALPSSGANVLTFGAGSRLTVL.

This clone was detected a few times. The J gene is TRBJ2-1, the V gene TRBV4-1, with a possible D match to TRBD2 (5 bases). V was shortened by 5 bases and J by 10 bases, with 12 bases between the two germline ends. Germline CDR1 is MGHRA and CDR2 is YSYEKL. The CDR3 consists of 12 residues. CDR3 coding DNA: TGCGCCAGCAGCACTCTTAGCGAAGAGCAGTTCTTC. Its protein product is CASSTLSEEQFF.

The sample holds a few counts of this clone. The chain couples TRBV25-1 to TRBJ1-4; TRBD1 agrees at 8 bases. The V and J ends lost 6 bases and 5 bases, in that order; junction bases with no gene match: 2. The CDR3 is 13 residues long. Germline CDR1 reads MGHDK; CDR2 reads SYGVNS. The CDR3 sequence is CASRTGGNEKLFF. The CDR3 DNA reads TGTGCCAGCAGAACAGGGGGGAATGAAAAACTGTTTTTT.

This chain links TRBV7-9 with TRBJ1-1; weak D call: TRBD1 (6 bases). The CDR3 length is 19 residues. With 3 bases removed from V and 5 bases from J, the gap between germline ends came to 28 bases. The germline CDR1 and CDR2 sequences are SEHNR and FQNEAQ (reference sequence). The DNA for the CDR3 is TGTGCCAGCAGCTTCGCCGCGTGGGGGCGGCAGGACAGCAATACTGAAGCTTTCTTT. Amino acids: CASSFAAWGRQDSNTEAFF.

V usage is TRBV7-9 and J usage is TRBJ2-5; 7 nucleotides match TRBD2. CDR3 size: 13 residues. With V trimmed by 10 bases and J by 4 bases, 9 bases remained unmatched. CDR1 and CDR2 from the germline V gene are SEHNR and FQNEAQ (reference sequence). The CDR3 protein is CATRAGELETQYF. CDR3 DNA: TGTGCCACCAGGGCGGGAGAACTAGAGACCCAGTACTTC. Complete variable domain (other parts from reference TRBV7-9 and TRBJ2-5): DTGVSQNPRHKITKRGQNVTFRCDPISEHNRLYWYRQTLGQGPEFLTYFQNEAQLEKSRLLSDRFSAERPKGSFSTLEIQRTEQGDSAMYLCATRAGELETQYFGPGTRLLVL.

CDR3 DNA sequence: TGCGCCAGCAGTCATGGGACAGGTCAGGGCAATCAGCCCCAGCATTTT. It yields the protein CASSHGTGQGNQPQHF. The chain carries TRBV5-1 and TRBJ1-5; 8 bases agree with TRBD1. Trimming at V came to 5 bases and at J to 2 bases, leaving 9 bases not matched to a gene. This CDR3 has 16 residues. Germline CDR1 and CDR2: SGHRS and YFSETQ.

This chain joins TRBV6-5 and TRBJ1-2; TRBD1 agrees at 9 bases. CDR3 length: 12 amino acids. Germline assignment: CDR1 MNHEY and CDR2 SVGAGI. J gave up 6 bases and V 4 bases, and 0 bases lay outside the gene matches. The CDR3 bases are TGTGCCAGCAGTTGGGACAGGGATGGCTACACCTTC. Its protein product is CASSWDRDGYTF.

J is TRBJ2-1 and V is TRBV11-2, with D possibly being TRBD1 (6 bases). V was trimmed by 1 base and J by 4 bases, leaving 17 bases between them. The CDR3 is made up of 17 amino acids. CDR1 and CDR2 from the germline V gene are SGHAT and FQNNGV. In nucleotides, the CDR3 is TGTGCCAGCAGCTTAGTAGCACAGGGACAAGGGTACAATGAGCAGTTCTTC. This gives the protein CASSLVAQGQGYNEQFF.

The chain uses TRBV5-1 and TRBJ2-1; TRBD1 agrees at 7 bases. Per germline, CDR1 SGHRS and CDR2 YFSETQ. V was pared by 1 base and J by 1 base, with 2 bases of the junction left unmatched. The length of the CDR3 is 15 residues. The CDR3 DNA reads as TGCGCCAGCAGCTTGACAGGGGATTCCTACAATGAGCAGTTCTTC. Translating it yields CASSLTGDSYNEQFF.

The CDR3 spells CASSGLAGAEQYF. The CDR3 DNA sequence: TGTGCCAGCAGCGGACTAGCGGGAGCCGAGCAGTACTTC. V gene TRBV6-5 combines with J gene TRBJ2-7, with 13 bases aligning to TRBD2. CDR3 size: 13 residues. V lost 6 bases to trimming and J lost 6 bases; unmatched junction nucleotides: 2. From germline, CDR1 is MNHEY and CDR2 SVGAGI.

The rearrangement uses TRBV7-9 and TRBJ2-5; 7 bases map to TRBD1. Looked up from germline, CDR1 is SEHNR and CDR2 is FQNEAQ (reference sequence). The ends lost 5 bases at V and 0 bases at J; junction bases unmatched: 15. This CDR3 has 18 amino acids. The CDR3 coding sequence is TGTGCCAGCAGCCCCAGCCTCAGGGGGTTTTGGTACCAAGAGACCCAGTACTTC. This gives the protein CASSPSLRGFWYQETQYF.

The chain couples TRBV5-1 to TRBJ1-5; perhaps TRBD1 as D (6 bases). V lost 4 bases and J lost 7, with 15 bases in between. In germline, CDR1 is SGHRS, CDR2 YFSETQ. The CDR3 spans 14 residues. The CDR3 spells CASSPQGSGQPQHF. The CDR3 coding sequence is TGCGCCAGCAGCCCACAGGGATCAGGGCAGCCCCAGCATTTT. Complete variable domain (other parts from reference TRBV5-1 and TRBJ1-5): KAGVTQTPRYLIKTRGQQVTLSCSPISGHRSVSWYQQTPGQGLQFLFEYFSETQRNKGNFPGRFSGRQFSNSRSEMNVSTLELGDSALYLCASSPQGSGQPQHFGDGTRLSIL.

Written as DNA, the CDR3 is TGCGCCAGCAGCACAAGGACCGGGAGGGAGACCCAGTACTTC. Amino acid sequence: CASSTRTGRETQYF. This chain links TRBV5-1 with TRBJ2-5; 7 bases match TRBD2. The germline V gene encodes CDR1 SGHRS and CDR2 YFSETQ. This CDR3 is built from 14 residues. The ends lost 4 bases at V and 5 bases at J; junction bases unmatched: 8.

This sequence joins TRBV19 and TRBJ1-5; TRBD1 aligns across 8 bases. V lost 5 bases, J lost 6 bases, and 9 bases stayed unmatched. This CDR3 region has 15 residues. Per germline, CDR1 LNHDA and CDR2 SQIVND (reference sequence). DNA for the CDR3: TGTGCCAGTAGTGTTCACAGGGGGTTGAGTCAGCCCCAGCATTTT. Amino acid sequence: CASSVHRGLSQPQHF.

The genes are TRBV5-8 and TRBJ1-5, with a tentative D call TRBD1 (5 bases). The CDR3 is 14 amino acids. CDR1 and CDR2 from the germline V gene are SGHTS and YDEGEE. The V and J ends lost 4 bases and 3 bases respectively, with 11 bases between them. As DNA, the CDR3 is TGTGCCAGCAGCGGCAGGGAGGCCAATCAGCCCCAGCATTTT. Protein product: CASSGREANQPQHF.

The V gene is TRBV5-4, the J gene TRBJ2-7; maybe TRBD2 (5 bases). This CDR3 spans 13 amino acids. Trimming took off 5 bases at V and 5 bases at J, with 14 bases between the two ends. Germline CDR1 is SGHNT and CDR2 is YYREEE (reference sequence). CDR3 bases: TGTGCCAGCAGTGAAACGGGGTTCCACGAGCAGTACTTC. This sequence encodes CASSETGFHEQYF.

The genes are TRBV29-1 and TRBJ2-3; D might be TRBD2 (5 bases). Germline lookup yields CDR1 SQVTM and CDR2 ANQGSEA. This CDR3 region has 13 residues. V dropped 7 bases and J dropped 3 bases, with 14 bases sitting between them. CDR3 loop: CSAALRVTDTQYF. CDR3 nucleotide sequence: TGCAGCGCTGCCCTGAGGGTTACAGATACGCAGTATTTT.

The count of this clone is one. The chain employs TRBV10-3 and TRBJ2-7; 9 positions agree with TRBD2. The CDR3 extends over 13 amino acids. V gave up 6 bases and J gave up 4 bases; unmatched junction bases: 4. CDR1 is ENHRY, CDR2 SYGVKD, per germline. CDR3 residues: CAISVAGDYEQYF. The CDR3, as DNA: TGTGCCATCAGCGTAGCGGGAGATTACGAGCAGTACTTC.